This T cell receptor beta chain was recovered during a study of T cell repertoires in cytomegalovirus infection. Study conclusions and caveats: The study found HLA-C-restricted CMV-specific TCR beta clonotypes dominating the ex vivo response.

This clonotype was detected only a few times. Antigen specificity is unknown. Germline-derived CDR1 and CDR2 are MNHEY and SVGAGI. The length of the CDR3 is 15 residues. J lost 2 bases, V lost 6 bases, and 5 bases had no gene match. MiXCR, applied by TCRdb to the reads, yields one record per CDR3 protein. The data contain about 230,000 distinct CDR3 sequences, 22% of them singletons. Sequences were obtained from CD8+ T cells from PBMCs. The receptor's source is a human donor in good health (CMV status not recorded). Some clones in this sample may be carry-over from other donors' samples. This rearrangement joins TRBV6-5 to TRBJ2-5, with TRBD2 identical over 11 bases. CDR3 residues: CASSEGLAVQETQYF. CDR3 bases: TGTGCCAGCAGCGAGGGACTAGCGGTACAAGAGACCCAGTACTTC.